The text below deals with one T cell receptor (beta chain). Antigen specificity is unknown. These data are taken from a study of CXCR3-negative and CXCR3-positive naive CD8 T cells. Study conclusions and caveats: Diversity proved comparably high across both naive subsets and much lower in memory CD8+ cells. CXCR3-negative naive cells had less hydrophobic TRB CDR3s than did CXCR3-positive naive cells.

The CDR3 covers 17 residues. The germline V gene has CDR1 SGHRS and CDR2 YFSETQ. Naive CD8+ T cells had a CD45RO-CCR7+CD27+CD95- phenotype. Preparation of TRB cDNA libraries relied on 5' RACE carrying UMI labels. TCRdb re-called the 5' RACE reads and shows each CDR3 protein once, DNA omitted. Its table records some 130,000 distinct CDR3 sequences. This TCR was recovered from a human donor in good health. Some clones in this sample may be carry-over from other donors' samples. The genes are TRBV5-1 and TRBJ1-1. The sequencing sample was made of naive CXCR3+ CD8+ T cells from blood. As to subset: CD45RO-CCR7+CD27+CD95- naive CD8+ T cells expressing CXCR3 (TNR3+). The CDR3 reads CASSARDGVGKNTEAFF.